Listed below are T cell receptor beta chains from one sample, sequenced in a study of cytomegalovirus exposure and HLA in healthy donors. Profiling relied on immunoSEQ multiplex PCR, and the TCRdb table lists in-frame clones only, not all of them. Here the sample spans 120,000 or so clones, approximately 80% being singletons. The sample consisted of PBMCs. All receptors come from a male donor in good health and CMV-seropositive. Both conserved end residues are part of each CDR3. D genes are given only for firm matches. Expanded clones are given a class, and other clones once, few, many or no size at all.

J | V | D | size | DNA | CDR3
TRBJ2-7 | TRBV6-6 | . | . | TGTGCCAGCAGTTACGGGCACCAGCTACACGAGCAGTACTTC | CASSYGHQLHEQYF
TRBJ1-2 | TRBV6-1 | TRBD1 | . | TGTGCCAGCAGTGAATCGGCAGGGGGTAACTATGGCTACACCTTC | CASSESAGGNYGYTF
TRBJ2-1 | TRBV5-1 | TRBD2 | once | TGCGCCAGCAGCTTGGGGACTAGCGGGAGCTTCCAAAGGGGGTTCTTC | CASSLGTSGSFQRGFF
TRBJ2-5 | TRBV29-1 | TRBD1 | . | TGCAGCGCCGACAGCCGGACAGGGGAAGAGACCCAGTACTTC | CSADSRTGEETQYF
TRBJ2-5 | TRBV6-6 | TRBD1 | . | TGTGCCAGCAGTTCCGGACAGGGGGGGACCCAGTACTTC | CASSSGQGGTQYF
TRBJ1-5 | TRBV4-3 | . | . | TGCGCCAGCAGCCTTCAGGGTAGTGATCAGCCCCAGCATTTT | CASSLQGSDQPQHF
TRBJ2-7 | TRBV7-2 | TRBD1 | few | TGTGCCAGCAGCGCAGGACAGGGGGCCTACGAGCAGTACTTC | CASSAGQGAYEQYF
TRBJ2-5 | TRBV5-4 | . | . | TGTGCCAGCAGCTTAGTGACAGACCAAGAGACCCAGTACTTC | CASSLVTDQETQYF
TRBJ2-5 | TRBV5-4 | . | . | TGTGCCAGCAGCTTGGACGGGGGAGAGACCCAGTACTTC | CASSLDGGETQYF
TRBJ2-1 | TRBV30 | TRBD2 | . | TGTGCCTGGAGCTCGACTAGCGGTCAGAGTGAGCAGTTCTTC | CAWSSTSGQSEQFF
TRBJ2-3 | TRBV29-1 | TRBD2 | . | TGCAGCGTCCCCGTTGAGCGGGAGGGCAAGAGAGCAGATACGCAGTATTTT | CSVPVEREGKRADTQYF
TRBJ2-7 | TRBV13 | TRBD2 | . | TGTGCCAGCAGCTTTGGTCGTAGCGGGACCTACGAGCAGTACTTC | CASSFGRSGTYEQYF
TRBJ2-7 | TRBV4-3 | . | . | TGCGCCAGCAGCCAAGTTACGGGCGAGCAGTACTTC | CASSQVTGEQYF
TRBJ2-6 | TRBV10-2 | TRBD1 | . | TGCGCCAGCACGTCCGGGACAGGAGGGGCCAACGGCCTGACTTTC | CASTSGTGGANGLTF
TRBJ2-3 | TRBV25-1 | TRBD2 | . | TGTGCCAGCAGTGATAAGGGTCGGGGGAGGGCCGGGACAGATACGCAGTATTTT | CASSDKGRGRAGTDTQYF
TRBJ2-1 | TRBV7-9 | TRBD1 | . | TGTGCCAGCACCGACCCCCCCGGGACAGGTATCGGATATGAGCAGTTCTTC | CASTDPPGTGIGYEQFF
TRBJ1-3 | TRBV7-3 | . | . | TGTGCCAGCAGCTTGTCACCAGGGCCTGTGGCTGGAAACACCATATATTTT | CASSLSPGPVAGNTIYF
TRBJ2-1 | TRBV2 | TRBD2 | . | TGTGCCAGCCCGACTAGCGGGGGGGAGCAGTTCTTC | CASPTSGGEQFF
TRBJ2-2 | TRBV6-1 | . | . | TGTGCCAGCAGATCCGGGACACTCACCGGGGAGCTGTTTTTT | CASRSGTLTGELFF
TRBJ2-1 | TRBV5-5 | . | once | TGTGCCAGCAGCCCCGACGGCCAAGGGGCCTACAATGAGCAGTTCTTC | CASSPDGQGAYNEQFF
TRBJ2-2 | TRBV7-2 | . | . | TGTGCCAGCAGCGCAAGCTTAACCGGGGAGCTGTTTTTT | CASSASLTGELFF
TRBJ2-5 | TRBV27 | . | . | TGTGCCAGCACACGCCTTGGGGCGGCAGGAGAGACCCAGTACTTC | CASTRLGAAGETQYF
TRBJ2-1 | TRBV2 | . | . | TGTGCCAGCTCCAGCCGGGGGACCTACAATGAGCAGTTCTTC | CASSSRGTYNEQFF
TRBJ2-7 | TRBV7-2 | . | . | TGTGCCAGCATCACCTCAGCAGGGTTAGGCGAGCAGTACTTC | CASITSAGLGEQYF
TRBJ2-1 | TRBV11-2 | TRBD1 | . | TGTGCCAGCAACGACAGGGGTTTTGGTGAGCAGTTCTTC | CASNDRGFGEQFF
TRBJ2-7 | TRBV6-4 | . | . | TGTGCCAGCAGTGACCAGGGGAAAGGGAAGGATTACGAGCAGTACTTC | CASSDQGKGKDYEQYF
TRBJ1-4 | TRBV9 | . | once | TGTGCCAGCAGCCCAAGGGGGAATTACGGGGAAAAACTGTTTTTT | CASSPRGNYGEKLFF
TRBJ1-6 | TRBV25-1 | . | . | TGTGCCAGCAGTTACTATAATTCACCCCTCCACTTT | CASSYYNSPLHF
TRBJ2-3 | TRBV27 | . | few | TGTGCCAGCAGTTTCTCCGGCGGGGATACGCAGTATTTT | CASSFSGGDTQYF
TRBJ1-5 | TRBV23-1 | . | . | TGCGCCAGCAGTATTGTCGGGATGAACGGCAATCAGCCCCAGCATTTT | CASSIVGMNGNQPQHF
TRBJ2-1 | TRBV5-1 | . | . | TGCGCCAGCAGCTTGGGCGGTGACAATGAGCAGTTCTTC | CASSLGGDNEQFF
TRBJ2-1 | TRBV21-1 | . | . | TGTGCCAGCAGCAAATACGCGCGGGAGGGCCCCCCTTTAGCCTACAATGAGCAGTTCTTC | CASSKYAREGPPLAYNEQFF
TRBJ1-1 | TRBV13 | . | . | TGTGCCAGCAGCTTAGACAGCATGAACACTGAAGCTTTCTTT | CASSLDSMNTEAFF
TRBJ2-1 | TRBV5-1 | TRBD2 | . | TGCGCCAGCAGCATAGAGCGGGACCTGTCCTACAATGAGCAGTTCTTC | CASSIERDLSYNEQFF
TRBJ2-1 | TRBV6-6 | TRBD1 | . | TGTGCCAGCAGTTACCGGGACAGGGGGCAAAATGAGCAGTTCTTC | CASSYRDRGQNEQFF
TRBJ2-1 | TRBV19 | TRBD2 | . | TGTGCCAGTGCGGGGGATGAGCAGTTCTTC | CASAGDEQFF
TRBJ1-3 | TRBV5-1 | . | . | TGCGCCAGCAGCTTGTGGACAGACTCTGGAAACACCATATATTTT | CASSLWTDSGNTIYF
TRBJ2-1 | TRBV5-1 | TRBD2 | . | TGCGCCAGCAGCTTATGGCGGGAGGGCCCCTACAATGAGCAGTTCTTC | CASSLWREGPYNEQFF
TRBJ2-7 | TRBV11-2 | TRBD2 | . | TGTGCCAGCAGCCATAACAGCGGGACCTACGAGCAGTACTTC | CASSHNSGTYEQYF
TRBJ1-3 | TRBV4-1 | . | . | TGCGCCAGCAGCCAAGTATTAAATTCCTTCTCTGGAAACACCATATATTTT | CASSQVLNSFSGNTIYF
TRBJ2-3 | TRBV5-6 | TRBD1 | . | TGTGCCAGCAGCTTTAGTGACAGGGGCACAGATACGCAGTATTTT | CASSFSDRGTDTQYF